This TCR beta chain appears in the sequencing data of a study of blood T cell repertoires in COVID-19. About the research overall: Sites in the United States, Italy and Spain provided acute and convalescent COVID-19 samples. T cells, B-cell-depleted T cells, or PBMCs supplied cDNA or gDNA.

In germline, CDR1 is SGHTA, CDR2 FQGNSA. The germline V and J ends were trimmed by 3 bases and 11 bases, with 8 bases remaining between them. This CDR3 is 11 amino acids long. In the original workflow: Scientists estimated how many nucleated cells there were by amplifying reference gene primers. Produced via immunoSEQ multiplex PCR; TCRdb's table is partial and in-frame only. The V and J calls and clone size come from that table; D and trimming were worked out from the DNA. The sample has 89,000 or so clones; roughly 88% are singletons. Sequences were obtained from peripheral blood. The V and J genes are TRBV7-2 and TRBJ2-1; D remains unclear. This clonotype originated in a human donor in a cohort sampled during active COVID-19. Written as DNA, the CDR3 is TGTGCCAGCAGCTTCGATTACAAGCAGTTCTTC. Translating it yields CASSFDYKQFF.